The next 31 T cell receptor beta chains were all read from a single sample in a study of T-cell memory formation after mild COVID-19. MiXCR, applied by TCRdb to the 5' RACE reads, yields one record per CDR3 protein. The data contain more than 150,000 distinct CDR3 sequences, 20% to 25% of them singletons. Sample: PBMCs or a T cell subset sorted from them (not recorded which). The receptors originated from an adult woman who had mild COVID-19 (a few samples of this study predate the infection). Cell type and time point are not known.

CDR3 coding DNA: TGTGCCAGCAGCCCCGTGGGCGGCTTCGAGTCGGTCTACGAGCAGTACTTC. This codes for CASSPVGGFESVYEQYF. The rearrangement joins TRBV5-6 to TRBJ2-7, with D unresolved. Germline CDR1 SGHDT, CDR2 YYEEEE. Trimming left V 4 bases short and J 3 bases short, with 23 bases between. This CDR3 has 17 residues.

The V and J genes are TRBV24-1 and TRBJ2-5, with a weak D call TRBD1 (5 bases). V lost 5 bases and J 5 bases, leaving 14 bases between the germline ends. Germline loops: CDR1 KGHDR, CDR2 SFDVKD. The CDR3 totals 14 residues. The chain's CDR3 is CATSATIAGETQYF. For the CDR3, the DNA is TGTGCCACCAGTGCCACGATAGCAGGGGAGACCCAGTACTTC.

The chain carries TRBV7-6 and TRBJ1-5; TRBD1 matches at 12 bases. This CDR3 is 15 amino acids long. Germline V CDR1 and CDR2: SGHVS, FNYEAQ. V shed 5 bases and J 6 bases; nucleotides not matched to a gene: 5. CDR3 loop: CASSAGTGGFQPQHF. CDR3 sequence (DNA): TGTGCCAGCAGCGCCGGGACAGGGGGCTTTCAGCCCCAGCATTTT.

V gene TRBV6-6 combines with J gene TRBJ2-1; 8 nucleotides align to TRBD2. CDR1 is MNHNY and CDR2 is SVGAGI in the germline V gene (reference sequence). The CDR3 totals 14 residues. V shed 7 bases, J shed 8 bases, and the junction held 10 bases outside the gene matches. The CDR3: CASTQASGFDEQFF. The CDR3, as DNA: TGTGCCAGCACCCAGGCTAGCGGGTTCGATGAGCAGTTCTTC.

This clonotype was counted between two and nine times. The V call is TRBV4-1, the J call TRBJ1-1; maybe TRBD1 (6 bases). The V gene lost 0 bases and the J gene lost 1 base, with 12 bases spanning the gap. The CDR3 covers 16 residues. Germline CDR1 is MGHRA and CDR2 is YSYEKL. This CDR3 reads CASSQDAGAPNTEAFF. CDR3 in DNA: TGCGCCAGCAGCCAAGATGCGGGGGCCCCGAACACTGAAGCTTTCTTT.

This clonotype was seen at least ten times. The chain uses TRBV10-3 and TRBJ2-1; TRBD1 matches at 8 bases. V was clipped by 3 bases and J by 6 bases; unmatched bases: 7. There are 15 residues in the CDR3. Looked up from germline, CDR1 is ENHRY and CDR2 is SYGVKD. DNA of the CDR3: TGTGCCATCAGTGATCCGGGACAGGACTTCAATGAGCAGTTCTTC. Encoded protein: CAISDPGQDFNEQFF.

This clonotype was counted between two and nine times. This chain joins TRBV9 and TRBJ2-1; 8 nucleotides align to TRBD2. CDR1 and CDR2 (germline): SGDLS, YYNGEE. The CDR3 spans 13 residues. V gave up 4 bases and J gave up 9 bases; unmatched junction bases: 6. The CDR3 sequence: CASSLLLAGEQFF. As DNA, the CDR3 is TGTGCCAGCAGCCTCCTTCTAGCGGGTGAGCAGTTCTTC.

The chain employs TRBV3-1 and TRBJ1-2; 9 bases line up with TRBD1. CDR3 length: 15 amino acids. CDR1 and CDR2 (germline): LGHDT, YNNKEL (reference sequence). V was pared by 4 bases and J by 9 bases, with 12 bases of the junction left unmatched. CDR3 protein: CASSLTRDRAWSYTF. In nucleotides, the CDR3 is TGTGCCAGCAGCCTGACCCGGGACAGGGCGTGGAGCTACACCTTC.

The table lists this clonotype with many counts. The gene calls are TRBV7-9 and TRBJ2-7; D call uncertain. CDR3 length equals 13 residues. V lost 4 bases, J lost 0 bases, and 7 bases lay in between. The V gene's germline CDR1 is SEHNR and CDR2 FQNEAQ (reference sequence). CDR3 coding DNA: TGTGCCAGCAGCTCCTCAACCTCCTACGAGCAGTACTTC. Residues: CASSSSTSYEQYF.

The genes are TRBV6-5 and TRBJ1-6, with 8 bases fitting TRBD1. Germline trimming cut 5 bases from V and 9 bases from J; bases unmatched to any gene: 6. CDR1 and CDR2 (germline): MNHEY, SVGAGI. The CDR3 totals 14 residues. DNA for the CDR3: TGTGCCAGCAGTCCACAGGGGGTTGGTTCACCCCTCCACTTT. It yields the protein CASSPQGVGSPLHF.

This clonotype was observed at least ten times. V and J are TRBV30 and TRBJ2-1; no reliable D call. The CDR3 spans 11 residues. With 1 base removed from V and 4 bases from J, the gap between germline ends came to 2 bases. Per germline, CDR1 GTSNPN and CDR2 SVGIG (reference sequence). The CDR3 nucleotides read TGTGCCTGGAGTGGTTACAATGAGCAGTTCTTC. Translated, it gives CAWSGYNEQFF.

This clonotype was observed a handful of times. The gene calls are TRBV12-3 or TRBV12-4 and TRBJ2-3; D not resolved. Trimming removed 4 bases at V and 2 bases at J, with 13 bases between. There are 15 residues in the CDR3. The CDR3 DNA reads TGTGCCAGCAGTTCCAACGCGGAAACCACAGATACGCAGTATTTT. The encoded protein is CASSSNAETTDTQYF.

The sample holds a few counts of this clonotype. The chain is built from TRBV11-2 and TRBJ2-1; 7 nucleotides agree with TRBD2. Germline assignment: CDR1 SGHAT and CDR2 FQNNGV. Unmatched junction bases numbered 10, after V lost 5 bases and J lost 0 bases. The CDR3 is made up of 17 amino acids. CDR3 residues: CASSLPSGWSSYNEQFF. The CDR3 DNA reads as TGTGCCAGCAGCCTCCCTAGCGGTTGGAGCTCCTACAATGAGCAGTTCTTC.

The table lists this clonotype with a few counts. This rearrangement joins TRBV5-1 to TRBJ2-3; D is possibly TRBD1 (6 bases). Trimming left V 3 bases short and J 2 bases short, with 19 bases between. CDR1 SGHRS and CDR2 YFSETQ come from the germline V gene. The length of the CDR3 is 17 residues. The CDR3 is CASSYTQGRVFTDTQYF. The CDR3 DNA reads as TGCGCCAGCAGCTACACACAGGGCCGGGTATTCACAGATACGCAGTATTTT.

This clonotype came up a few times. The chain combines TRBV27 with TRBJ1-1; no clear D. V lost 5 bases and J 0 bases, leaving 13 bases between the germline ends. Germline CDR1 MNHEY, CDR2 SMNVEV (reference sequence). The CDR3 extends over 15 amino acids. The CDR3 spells CASSPNRNMNTEAFF. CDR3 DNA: TGTGCCAGCAGTCCCAACAGAAATATGAACACTGAAGCTTTCTTT.

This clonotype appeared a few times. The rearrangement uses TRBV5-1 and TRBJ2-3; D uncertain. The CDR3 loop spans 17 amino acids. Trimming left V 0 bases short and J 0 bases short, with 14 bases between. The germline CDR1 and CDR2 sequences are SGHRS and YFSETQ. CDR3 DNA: TGCGCCAGCAGCTTGGGACCCGACACGGACAGCACAGATACGCAGTATTTT. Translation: CASSLGPDTDSTDTQYF.

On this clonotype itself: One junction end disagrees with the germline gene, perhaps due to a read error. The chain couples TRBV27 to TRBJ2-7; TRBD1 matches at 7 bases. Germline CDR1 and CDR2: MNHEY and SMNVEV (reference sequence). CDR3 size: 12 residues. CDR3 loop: CASSTSNQGVHF. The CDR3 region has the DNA TGTGCCAGCAGTACCAGTAACCAGGGGGTGCACTTC.

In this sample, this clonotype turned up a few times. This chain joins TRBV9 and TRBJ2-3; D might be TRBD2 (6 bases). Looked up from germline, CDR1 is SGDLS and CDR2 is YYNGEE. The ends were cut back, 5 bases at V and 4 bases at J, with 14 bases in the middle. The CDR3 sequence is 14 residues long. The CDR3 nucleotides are TGTGCCAGCAGTGATACCGGGACTCCAGATACGCAGTATTTT. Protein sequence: CASSDTGTPDTQYF.

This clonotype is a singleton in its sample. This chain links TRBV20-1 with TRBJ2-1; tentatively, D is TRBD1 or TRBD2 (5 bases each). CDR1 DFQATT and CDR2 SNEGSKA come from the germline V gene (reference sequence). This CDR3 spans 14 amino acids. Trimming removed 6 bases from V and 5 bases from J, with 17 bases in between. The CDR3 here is CSAEGSVGHNEQFF. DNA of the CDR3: TGCAGTGCCGAGGGGTCTGTAGGCCACAATGAGCAGTTCTTC.

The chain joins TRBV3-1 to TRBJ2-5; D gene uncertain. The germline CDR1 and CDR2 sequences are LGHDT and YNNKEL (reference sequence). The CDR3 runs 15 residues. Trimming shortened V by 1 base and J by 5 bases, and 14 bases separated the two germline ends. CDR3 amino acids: CASSQGSLAGETQYF. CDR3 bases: TGTGCCAGCAGCCAAGGTAGCTTAGCCGGGGAGACCCAGTACTTC.

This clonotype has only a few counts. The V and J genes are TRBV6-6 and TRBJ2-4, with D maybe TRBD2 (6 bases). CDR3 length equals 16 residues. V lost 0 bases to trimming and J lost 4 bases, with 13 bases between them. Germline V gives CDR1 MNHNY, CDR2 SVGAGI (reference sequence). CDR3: CASSYSGDFGKNIQYF. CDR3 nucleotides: TGTGCCAGCAGTTACTCGGGGGACTTCGGAAAAAACATTCAGTACTTC.

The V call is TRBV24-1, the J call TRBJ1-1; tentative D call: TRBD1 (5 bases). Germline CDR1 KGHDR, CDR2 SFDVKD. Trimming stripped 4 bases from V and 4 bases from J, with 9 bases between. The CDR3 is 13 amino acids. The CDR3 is CATSEGGGTEAFF. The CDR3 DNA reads TGTGCCACCAGTGAGGGGGGAGGCACTGAAGCTTTCTTT.

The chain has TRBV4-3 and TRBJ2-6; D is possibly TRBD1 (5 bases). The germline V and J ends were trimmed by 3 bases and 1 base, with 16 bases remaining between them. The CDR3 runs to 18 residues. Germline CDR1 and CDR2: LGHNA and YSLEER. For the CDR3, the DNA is TGCGCCAGCAGCCACCTCTCAGGGCCAGGGTCTGGGGCCAACGTCCTGACTTTC. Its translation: CASSHLSGPGSGANVLTF.

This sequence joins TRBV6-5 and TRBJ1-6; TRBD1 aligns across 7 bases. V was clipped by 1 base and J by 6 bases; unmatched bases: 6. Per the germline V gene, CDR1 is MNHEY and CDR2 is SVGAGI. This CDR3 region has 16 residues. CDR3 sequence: CASSYFLGTANSPLHF. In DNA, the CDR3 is TGTGCCAGCAGTTACTTCCTTGGGACAGCTAATTCACCCCTCCACTTT.

The CDR3 DNA sequence: TGCGCCAGCAGCCAAGTATTAGGGGGCTCCTACGAGCAGTACTTC. Amino acids: CASSQVLGGSYEQYF. The chain links TRBV4-1 to TRBJ2-7; D possibly corresponds to TRBD1 (6 bases). Germline CDR1 and CDR2: MGHRA and YSYEKL. The CDR3 spans 15 residues. Trimming took off 1 base at V and 0 bases at J, with 10 bases between the two ends.

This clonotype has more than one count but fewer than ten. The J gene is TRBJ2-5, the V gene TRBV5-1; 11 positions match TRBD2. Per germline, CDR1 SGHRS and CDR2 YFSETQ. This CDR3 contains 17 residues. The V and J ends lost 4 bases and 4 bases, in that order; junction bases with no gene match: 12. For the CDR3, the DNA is TGCGCCAGCAGCAAGCGTGATAGCGGGGGGGCCGGAGAGACCCAGTACTTC. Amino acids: CASSKRDSGGAGETQYF.

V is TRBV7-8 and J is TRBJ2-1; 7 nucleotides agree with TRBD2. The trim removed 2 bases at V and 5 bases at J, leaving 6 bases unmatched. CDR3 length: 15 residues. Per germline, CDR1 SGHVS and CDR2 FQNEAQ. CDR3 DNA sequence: TGTGCCAGCAGCTTATTAGGACTAGGAAACAATGAGCAGTTCTTC. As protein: CASSLLGLGNNEQFF. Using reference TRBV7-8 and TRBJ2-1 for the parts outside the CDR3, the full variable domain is GAGVSQSPRYKVAKRGQDVALRCDPISGHVSLFWYQQALGQGPEFLTYFQNEAQLDKSGLPSDRFFAERPEGSVSTLKIQRTQQEDSAVYLCASSLLGLGNNEQFFGPGTRLTVL.

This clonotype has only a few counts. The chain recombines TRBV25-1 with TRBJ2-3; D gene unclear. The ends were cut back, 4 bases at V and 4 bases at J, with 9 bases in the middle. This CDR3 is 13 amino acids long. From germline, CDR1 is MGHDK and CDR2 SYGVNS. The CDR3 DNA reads TGTGCCAGCAGTGCCGCAACGGCAGATACGCAGTATTTT. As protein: CASSAATADTQYF.

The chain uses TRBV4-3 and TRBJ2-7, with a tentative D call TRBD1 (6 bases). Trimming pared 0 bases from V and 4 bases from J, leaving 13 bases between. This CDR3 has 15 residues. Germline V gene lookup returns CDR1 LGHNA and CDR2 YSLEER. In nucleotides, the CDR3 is TGCGCCAGCAGCCAAGATTTGGGGGCCGGATACGAGCAGTACTTC. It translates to CASSQDLGAGYEQYF.

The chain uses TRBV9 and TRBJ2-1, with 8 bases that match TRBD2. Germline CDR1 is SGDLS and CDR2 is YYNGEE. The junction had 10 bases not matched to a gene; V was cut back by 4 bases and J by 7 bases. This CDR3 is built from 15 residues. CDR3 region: CASSHTDGGGNEQFF. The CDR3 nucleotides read TGTGCCAGCAGCCACACCGACGGGGGGGGAAATGAGCAGTTCTTC.

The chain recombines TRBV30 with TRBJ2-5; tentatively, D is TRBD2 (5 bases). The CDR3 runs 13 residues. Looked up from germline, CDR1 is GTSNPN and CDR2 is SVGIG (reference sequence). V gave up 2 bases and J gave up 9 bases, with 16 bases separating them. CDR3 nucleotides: TGTGCCTGGAGTCCCGGGGTTTTGATTGCCCAGTACTTC. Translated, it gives CAWSPGVLIAQYF.